Listed below are T cell receptor beta chains from one sample, sequenced in a study of memory CD4+ T cells and cytomegalovirus serostatus. Produced via immunoSEQ multiplex PCR; TCRdb's table is partial and in-frame only. The repertoire includes some 52,000 clones, roughly 79% of them detected once, and 1.6% sits in the top ten. The sequencing sample was made of memory CD4+ T cells from blood. All receptors derive from an adult in good health and CMV-seronegative. Both conserved end residues are part of each CDR3. A D gene is named only where the DNA matches it firmly. Expanded clones are given a class, and other clones once, few, many or no size at all.

TRBD2	TRBV6-6	TRBJ2-7	.	TGTGCCAGCAGGCCCGGGGGGTCCTACGAGCAGTACTTC	CASRPGGSYEQYF
TRBD1	TRBV7-3	TRBJ1-2	.	TGTGCCAGCAGCTTGACAGGGGGGATTGGCTACACCTTC	CASSLTGGIGYTF
.	TRBV9	TRBJ1-2	.	TGTGCCAGCAGCGTAAACTCTCCAGGGCCAAACGTCTACTATGGCTACACCTTC	CASSVNSPGPNVYYGYTF
.	TRBV28	TRBJ1-5	.	TGTGCCAGCATAACGGACAGTAGCTATCAGCCCCAGCATTTT	CASITDSSYQPQHF
TRBD1	TRBV28	TRBJ1-6	.	TGTGCCAGCAGTTTATTGGGGACAGTGTTAAGCTCCTATAATTCACCCCTCCACTTT	CASSLLGTVLSSYNSPLHF
.	TRBV14	TRBJ2-5	.	TGTGCCAGCAGCCCCGACAGGCAACACTTGCAAGAGACCCAGTACTTC	CASSPDRQHLQETQYF
.	TRBV28	TRBJ1-2	.	TGTGCCAGCAGTTTACCCGGACAGTATGGCTACACCTTC	CASSLPGQYGYTF
.	TRBV19	TRBJ1-2	.	TGTGCCAGTAGGGCTGATTCGATCTATGGCTACACCTTC	CASRADSIYGYTF
.	TRBV2	TRBJ2-3	.	TGTGCCAGCAGTGACGTTGGGAATACGCAGTATTTT	CASSDVGNTQYF
TRBD1	TRBV18	TRBJ2-2	.	TGTGCCAGCTCGGAGACGTCGACAGGGAAGGCCGGGGAGCTGTTTTTT	CASSETSTGKAGELFF
TRBD2	TRBV4-3	TRBJ2-3	once	TGCGCCAGCGGGAGGGGCGGGGATGAAGATACGCAGTATTTT	CASGRGGDEDTQYF
.	TRBV5-4	TRBJ2-5	.	TGTGCCAGCAGCTTGGGACAGCGGTGGTCGGAAGAGACCCAGTACTTC	CASSLGQRWSEETQYF
.	TRBV27	TRBJ1-4	.	TGTGCCAGCAGTTTCAGGGACCACGGGAAACTGTTTTTT	CASSFRDHGKLFF
TRBD1	TRBV6-1	TRBJ1-1	.	TGTGCCAGCATTGAACAGGGGGGGACTGAAGCTTTCTTT	CASIEQGGTEAFF
.	TRBV29-1	TRBJ1-1	.	TGCAGCGTTGAGATGGGGGTCACTGAAGCTTTCTTT	CSVEMGVTEAFF
.	TRBV7-2	TRBJ2-7	.	TGTGCCAGCAGCCGGGGGACGGTCTACGAGCAGTACTTC	CASSRGTVYEQYF
.	TRBV4-1	TRBJ1-1	.	TGCGCCAGCAGCCAAGACAGTCAATGGGGCACTGAAGCTTTCTTT	CASSQDSQWGTEAFF
TRBD1	TRBV5-1	TRBJ2-7	once	TGCGCCAGCAGCTGGATGGGTTCGACAGGGCTAAGCTCCTACGAGCAGTACTTC	CASSWMGSTGLSSYEQYF
TRBD1	TRBV2	TRBJ1-4	.	TGTGCCAGCAGTAAGACAGGGGGCCCTAATGAAAAACTGTTTTTT	CASSKTGGPNEKLFF
TRBD1	TRBV10-2	TRBJ1-2	.	TGCGCCAGCAGTGAGACCGGACAGGGACGACGAGGCTACACCTTC	CASSETGQGRRGYTF
.	TRBV20-1	TRBJ2-1	.	TGCAGTGCTAGAGGATTAGGTGAGCAGTTCTTC	CSARGLGEQFF
TRBD2	TRBV11-3	TRBJ2-3	once	TGTGCCAGCAGCCTGGGACTAGCGGGGGGGCAAGGTACGCAGTATTTT	CASSLGLAGGQGTQYF
.	TRBV2	TRBJ1-4	few	TGTGCCAGCAGTGAAATGGGGATTGGTGAAAAACTGTTTTTT	CASSEMGIGEKLFF
TRBD1	TRBV11-2	TRBJ1-1	.	TGTGCCAGCAGCCAGGACAGGAAGATCGCTGAAGCTTTCTTT	CASSQDRKIAEAFF
.	TRBV7-2	TRBJ2-3	once	TGTGCCAGCCGGGCGGGGAGCACAGATACGCAGTATTTT	CASRAGSTDTQYF
TRBD2	TRBV10-3	TRBJ2-1	.	TGTGCCATCAGTAAAAGCGGGAGGGCCCTCAATGAGCAGTTCTTC	CAISKSGRALNEQFF
.	TRBV6-5	TRBJ1-1	.	TGTGCCAGCAGCGGAAGGGTCACTGAAGCTTTCTTT	CASSGRVTEAFF
.	TRBV30	TRBJ1-6	.	TGTGCCTGGAGGGAACGGAGAAATTCACCCCTCCACTTT	CAWRERRNSPLHF